This T cell receptor (beta chain) was documented in a study of T cell changes during pregnancy in multiple sclerosis. Germline V gene data show CDR1 as MNHEY and CDR2 as SVGAGI. This CDR3 spans 14 amino acids. Deletions cut 0 bases from V and 5 bases from J, with 11 bases between. Sequencing used immunoSEQ multiplex PCR; TCRdb keeps in-frame clones, though not all of them. The table records roughly 84,000 clones, approximately 92% of them present only once. The genes are TRBV6-5 and TRBJ2-7, with D perhaps TRBD1 (6 bases). This receptor was taken from a female donor in good health, enrolled as a control in a pregnancy study. Sequences were derived from peripheral blood, sampled in the third trimester of pregnancy. CDR3 sequence reads: CASSYSTGLNEQYF. The CDR3 DNA is TGTGCCAGCAGTTACTCGACAGGTTTGAACGAGCAGTACTTC.